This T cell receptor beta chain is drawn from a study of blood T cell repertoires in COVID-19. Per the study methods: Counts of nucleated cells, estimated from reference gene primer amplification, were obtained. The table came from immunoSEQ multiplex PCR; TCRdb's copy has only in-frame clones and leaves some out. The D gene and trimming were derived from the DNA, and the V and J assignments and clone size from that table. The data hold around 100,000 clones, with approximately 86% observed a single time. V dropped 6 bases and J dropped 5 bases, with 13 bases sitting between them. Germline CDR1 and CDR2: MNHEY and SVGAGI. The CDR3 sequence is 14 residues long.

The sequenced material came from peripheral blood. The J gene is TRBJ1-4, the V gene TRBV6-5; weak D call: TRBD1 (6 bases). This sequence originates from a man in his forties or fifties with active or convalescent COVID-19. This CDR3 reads CASRLTGNNEKLFF. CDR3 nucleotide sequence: TGTGCCAGCAGGCTAACAGGGAACAATGAAAAACTGTTTTTT.